This T cell receptor (beta chain) emerged from a study of graft-versus-host responses after intestinal transplantation. Across the whole study: Recipients received multivisceral, liver-intestinal, or isolated intestinal transplants. Following induction with anti-thymocyte globulin, all recipients were given tacrolimus and steroids for two to three years.

From germline, CDR1 is LGHNA and CDR2 YSLEER. The ends were cut back, 0 bases at V and 6 bases at J, with 9 bases in the middle. The CDR3 length is 14 residues. Comment on this clone: The antigen is unknown.

The method was immunoSEQ multiplex PCR; TCRdb's version includes in-frame clones alone and lacks a portion of them. The sample yields tens of thousands of clones, around 92% seen once. Points from the study as a whole: Across patients carrying graft-donor T cell macrochimerism, allografts held high graft-versus-host to host-versus-graft clonal ratios. Recipient marrow showed GvH clones, some seen first in ileum or blood.

The V gene is TRBV4-3, the J gene TRBJ2-1; D remains unclear. The clonotype was recovered from a human donor who received an intestinal transplant. This material consisted of unstimulated CD4+ T cells sorted from spleen or lymph node cells, taken before intestinal transplant. The CDR3 coding sequence is TGCGCCAGCAGCCAAGAGCCGACGGGCAATGAGCAGTTCTTC. This gives the protein CASSQEPTGNEQFF.